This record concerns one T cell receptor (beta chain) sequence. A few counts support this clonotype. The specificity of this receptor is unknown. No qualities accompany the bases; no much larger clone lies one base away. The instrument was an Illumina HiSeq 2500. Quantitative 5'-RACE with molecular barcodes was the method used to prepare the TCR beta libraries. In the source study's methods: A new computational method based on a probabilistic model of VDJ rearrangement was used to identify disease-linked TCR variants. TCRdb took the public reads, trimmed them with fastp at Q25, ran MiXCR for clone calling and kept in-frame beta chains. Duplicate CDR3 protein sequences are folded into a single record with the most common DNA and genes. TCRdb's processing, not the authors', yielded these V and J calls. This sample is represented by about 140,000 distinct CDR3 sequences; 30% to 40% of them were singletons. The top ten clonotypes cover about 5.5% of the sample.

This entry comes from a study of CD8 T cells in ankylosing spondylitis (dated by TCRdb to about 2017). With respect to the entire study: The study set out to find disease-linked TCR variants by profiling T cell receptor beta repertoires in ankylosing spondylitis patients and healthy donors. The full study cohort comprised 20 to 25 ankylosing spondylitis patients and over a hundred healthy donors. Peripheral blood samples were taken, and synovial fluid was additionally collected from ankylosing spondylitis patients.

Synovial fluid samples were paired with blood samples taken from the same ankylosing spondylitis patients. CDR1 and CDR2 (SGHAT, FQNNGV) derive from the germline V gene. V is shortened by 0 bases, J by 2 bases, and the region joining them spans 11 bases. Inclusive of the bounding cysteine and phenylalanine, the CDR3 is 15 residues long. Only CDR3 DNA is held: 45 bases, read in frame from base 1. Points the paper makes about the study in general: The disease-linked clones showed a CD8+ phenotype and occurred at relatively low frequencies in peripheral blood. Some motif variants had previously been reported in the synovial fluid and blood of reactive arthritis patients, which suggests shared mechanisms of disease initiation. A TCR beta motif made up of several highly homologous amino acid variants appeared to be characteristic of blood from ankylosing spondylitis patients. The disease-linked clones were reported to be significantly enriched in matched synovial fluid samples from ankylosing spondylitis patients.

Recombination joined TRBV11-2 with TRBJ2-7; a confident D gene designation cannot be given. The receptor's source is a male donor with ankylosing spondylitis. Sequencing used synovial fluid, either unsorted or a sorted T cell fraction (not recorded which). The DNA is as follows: TGTGCCAGCAGCTTAGATGGGCCAGGACCCTACGAGCAGTACTTC. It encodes CASSLDGPGPYEQYF.